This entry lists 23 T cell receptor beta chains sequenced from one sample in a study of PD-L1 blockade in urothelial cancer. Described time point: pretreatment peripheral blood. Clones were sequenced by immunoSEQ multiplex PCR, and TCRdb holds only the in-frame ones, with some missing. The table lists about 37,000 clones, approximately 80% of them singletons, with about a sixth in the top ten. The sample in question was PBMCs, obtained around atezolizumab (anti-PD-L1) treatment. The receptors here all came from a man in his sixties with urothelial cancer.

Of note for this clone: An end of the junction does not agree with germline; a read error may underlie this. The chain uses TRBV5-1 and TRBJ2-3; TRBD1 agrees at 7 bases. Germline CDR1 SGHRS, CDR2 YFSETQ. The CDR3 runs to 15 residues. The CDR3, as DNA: TGCGCCAGCACCTTGATTGGACAGGAGGCAGATACGCAGTATTTT. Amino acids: CASTLIGQEADTQYF.

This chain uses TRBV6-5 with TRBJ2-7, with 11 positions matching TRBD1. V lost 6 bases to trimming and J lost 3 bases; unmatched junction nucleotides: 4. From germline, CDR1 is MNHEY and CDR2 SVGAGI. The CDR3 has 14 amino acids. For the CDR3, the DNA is TGTGCCAGCAGATTCGGGACAGGGGGCTACGAGCAGTACTTC. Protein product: CASRFGTGGYEQYF.

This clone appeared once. CDR3 DNA: TGCGCCAGCACCCTTGGACTAGCGGTTAGCACAGATACGCAGTATTTT. Its translation: CASTLGLAVSTDTQYF. The gene calls are TRBV5-1 and TRBJ2-3; the match to TRBD2 covers 10 bases. V dropped 6 bases and J dropped 0; count of bases not matched to a gene: 7. This CDR3 region has 16 residues. CDR1 is SGHRS and CDR2 is YFSETQ in the germline V gene.

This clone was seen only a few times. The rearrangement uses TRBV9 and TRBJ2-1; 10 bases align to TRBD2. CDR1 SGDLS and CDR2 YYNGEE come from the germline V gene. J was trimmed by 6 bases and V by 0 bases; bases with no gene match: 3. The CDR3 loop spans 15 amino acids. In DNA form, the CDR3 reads TGTGCCAGCAGCGTAGCTCCTAGCGGGAGCAATGAGCAGTTCTTC. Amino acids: CASSVAPSGSNEQFF.

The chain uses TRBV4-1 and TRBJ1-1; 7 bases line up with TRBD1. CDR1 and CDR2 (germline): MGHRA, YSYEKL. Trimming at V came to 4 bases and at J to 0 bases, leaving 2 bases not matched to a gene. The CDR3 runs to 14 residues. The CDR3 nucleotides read TGCGCCAGCAGCCGCGGACAGGTGAACACTGAAGCTTTCTTT. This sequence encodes CASSRGQVNTEAFF.

CDR3 sequence (DNA): TGTGCCATCCGGGGTATGACTGAAAATCAGCCCCAGCATTTT. Protein sequence: CAIRGMTENQPQHF. V is TRBV28 and J is TRBJ1-5; D remains unclear. The germline V gene encodes CDR1 MDHEN and CDR2 SYDVKM. The CDR3 sequence is 14 residues long. Trimming took 10 bases from V and 4 from J, leaving 17 bases between them. Full variable domain (remainder filled in from reference TRBV28 and TRBJ1-5): DVKVTQSSRYLVKRTGEKVFLECVQDMDHENMFWYRQDPGLGLRLIYFSYDVKMKEKGDIPEGYSVSREKKERFSLILESASTNQTSMYLCAIRGMTENQPQHFGDGTRLSIL.

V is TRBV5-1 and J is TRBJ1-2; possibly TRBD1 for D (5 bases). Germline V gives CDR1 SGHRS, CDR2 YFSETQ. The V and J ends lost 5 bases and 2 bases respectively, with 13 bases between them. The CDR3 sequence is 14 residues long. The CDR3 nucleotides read TGCGCCAGCAGTCAAGGGGTGGGGAACTATGGCTACACCTTC. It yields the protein CASSQGVGNYGYTF.

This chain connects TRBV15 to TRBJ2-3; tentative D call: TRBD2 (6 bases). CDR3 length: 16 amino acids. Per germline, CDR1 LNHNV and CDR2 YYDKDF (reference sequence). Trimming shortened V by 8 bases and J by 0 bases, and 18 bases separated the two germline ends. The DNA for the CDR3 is TGTGCCACCGCCGCCGTCTTTAGCGGAAGCACAGATACGCAGTATTTT. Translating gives CATAAVFSGSTDTQYF.

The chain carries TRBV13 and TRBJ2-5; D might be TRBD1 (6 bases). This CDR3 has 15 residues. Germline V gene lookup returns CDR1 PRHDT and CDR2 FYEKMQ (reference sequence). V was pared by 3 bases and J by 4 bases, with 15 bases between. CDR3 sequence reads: CASSFMDRRGETQYF. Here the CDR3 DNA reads TGTGCCAGCAGCTTTATGGACAGACGGGGAGAGACCCAGTACTTC.

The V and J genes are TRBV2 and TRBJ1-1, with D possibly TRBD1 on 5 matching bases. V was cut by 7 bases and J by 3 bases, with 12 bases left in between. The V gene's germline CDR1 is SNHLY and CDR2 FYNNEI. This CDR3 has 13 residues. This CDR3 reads CASTPDRDTEAFF. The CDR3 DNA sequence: TGTGCCAGCACCCCCGACAGAGACACTGAAGCTTTCTTT.

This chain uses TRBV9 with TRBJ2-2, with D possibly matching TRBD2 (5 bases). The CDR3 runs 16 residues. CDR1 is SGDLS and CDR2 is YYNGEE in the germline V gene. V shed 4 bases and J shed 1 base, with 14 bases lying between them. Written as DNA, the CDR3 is TGTGCCAGCAGCCCAGAGGACGGGAAGAACACCGGGGAGCTGTTTTTT. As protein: CASSPEDGKNTGELFF.

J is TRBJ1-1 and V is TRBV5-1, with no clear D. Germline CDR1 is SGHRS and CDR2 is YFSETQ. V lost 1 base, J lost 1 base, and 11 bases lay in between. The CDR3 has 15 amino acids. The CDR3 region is CASSLSERRNTEAFF. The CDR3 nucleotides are TGCGCCAGCAGCTTGTCGGAACGGAGGAACACTGAAGCTTTCTTT.

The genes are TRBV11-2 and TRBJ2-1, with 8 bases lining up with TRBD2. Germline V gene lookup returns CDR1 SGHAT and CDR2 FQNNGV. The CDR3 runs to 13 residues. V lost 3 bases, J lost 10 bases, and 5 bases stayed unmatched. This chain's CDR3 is CASSLSGSGEQFF. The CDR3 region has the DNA TGTGCCAGCAGCTTGAGCGGGAGTGGGGAGCAGTTCTTC.

The CDR3: CASSPGWEDTQYF. DNA for the CDR3: TGCGCCAGCAGCCCAGGGTGGGAAGATACGCAGTATTTT. The rearrangement uses TRBV4-3 and TRBJ2-3, with a tentative D call TRBD1 (5 bases). Germline lookup yields CDR1 LGHNA and CDR2 YSLEER. V was pared by 4 bases and J by 5 bases, with 10 bases between. The CDR3 sequence is 13 residues long.

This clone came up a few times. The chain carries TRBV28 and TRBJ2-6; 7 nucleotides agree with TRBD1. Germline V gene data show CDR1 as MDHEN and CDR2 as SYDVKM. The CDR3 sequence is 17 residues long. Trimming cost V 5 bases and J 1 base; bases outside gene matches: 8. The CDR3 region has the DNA TGTGCCAGCAGTCCGTCCCGGGACAGTTCTGGGGCCAACGTCCTGACTTTC. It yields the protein CASSPSRDSSGANVLTF.

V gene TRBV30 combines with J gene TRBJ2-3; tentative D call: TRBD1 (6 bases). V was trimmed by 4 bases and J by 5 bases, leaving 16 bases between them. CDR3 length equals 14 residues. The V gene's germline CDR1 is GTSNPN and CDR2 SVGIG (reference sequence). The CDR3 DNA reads TGTGCCTGGAAGGGGCCAGGGGACCTAGATACGCAGTATTTT. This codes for CAWKGPGDLDTQYF.

The CDR3 DNA reads as TGCGCCAGCAGTCACGGACAGAACTATGGCTACACCTTC. It translates to CASSHGQNYGYTF. The chain employs TRBV10-1 and TRBJ1-2, with a possible D match to TRBD1 (6 bases). Trimming removed 5 bases from V and 2 bases from J, with 9 bases in between. The CDR3 has 13 amino acids. Per germline, CDR1 WNHNN and CDR2 SYGVQD (reference sequence).

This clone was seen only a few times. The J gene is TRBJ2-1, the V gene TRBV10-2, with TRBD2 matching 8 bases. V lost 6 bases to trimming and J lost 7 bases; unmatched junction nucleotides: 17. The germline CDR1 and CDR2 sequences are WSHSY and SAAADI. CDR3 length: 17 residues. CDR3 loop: CASRNPTGTSTMNEQFF. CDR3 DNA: TGCGCCAGCAGGAATCCTACCGGGACTAGTACCATGAATGAGCAGTTCTTC.

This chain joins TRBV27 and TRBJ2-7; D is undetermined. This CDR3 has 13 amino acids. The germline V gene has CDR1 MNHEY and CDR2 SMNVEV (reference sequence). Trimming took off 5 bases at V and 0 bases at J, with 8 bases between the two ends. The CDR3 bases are TGTGCCAGCAGTCCCTATCCCTCCTACGAGCAGTACTTC. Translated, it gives CASSPYPSYEQYF.

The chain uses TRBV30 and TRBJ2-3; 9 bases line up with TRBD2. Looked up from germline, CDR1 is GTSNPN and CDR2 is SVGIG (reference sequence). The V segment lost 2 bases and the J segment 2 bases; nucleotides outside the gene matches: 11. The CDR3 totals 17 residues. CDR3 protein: CAWSRGASGVLTDTQYF. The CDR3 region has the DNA TGTGCCTGGAGTCGAGGGGCTAGCGGGGTCCTCACAGATACGCAGTATTTT.

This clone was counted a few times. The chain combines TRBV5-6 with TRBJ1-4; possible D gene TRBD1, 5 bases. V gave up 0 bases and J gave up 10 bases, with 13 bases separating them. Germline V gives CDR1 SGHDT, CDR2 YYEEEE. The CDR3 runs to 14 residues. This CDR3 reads CASSLEQGGGKLFF. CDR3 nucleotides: TGTGCCAGCAGCTTGGAGCAGGGAGGTGGAAAACTGTTTTTT.

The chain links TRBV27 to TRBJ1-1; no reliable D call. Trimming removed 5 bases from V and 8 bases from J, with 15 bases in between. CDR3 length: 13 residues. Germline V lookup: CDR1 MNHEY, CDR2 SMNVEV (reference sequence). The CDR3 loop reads CASSPFVAGEAFF. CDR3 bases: TGTGCCAGCAGTCCCTTTGTTGCCGGGGAAGCTTTCTTT.

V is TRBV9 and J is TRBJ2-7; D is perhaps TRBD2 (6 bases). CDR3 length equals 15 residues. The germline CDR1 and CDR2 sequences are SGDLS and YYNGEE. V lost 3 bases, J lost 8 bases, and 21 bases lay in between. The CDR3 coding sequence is TGTGCCAGCAGCGCCCAGATGGGACTCGGGGCGCAGCAGTACTTC. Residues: CASSAQMGLGAQQYF.